This TCR beta chain appears in the sequencing data of a study of T cell responses to AZD1222 COVID-19 vaccine. Study-level points and caveats: Spike-specific TCR breadth and depth rose after two AZD1222 doses.

Method: immunoSEQ multiplex PCR; TCRdb's copy keeps in-frame clones and lacks some. The repertoire holds tens of thousands of clones, more than 70% seen once, with about 2.2% in the top ten. Notes on this clone: Antigen: not known.

Trimming took 3 bases from V and 7 from J, leaving 10 bases between them. Germline CDR1 and CDR2: MNHEY and SMNVEV (reference sequence). The CDR3 runs 14 residues. The source of this sequence is an adult in good health. The rearrangement links TRBV27 to TRBJ1-6; D gene unclear. Sequences were derived from peripheral blood, sampled on day 0 of AZD1222 vaccination. The CDR3 is CASSFFNTNSPLHF. The CDR3 nucleotides read TGTGCCAGCAGTTTCTTCAACACCAATTCACCCCTCCACTTT.